This T cell receptor (beta chain) was identified in a study of T cell responses to AZD1222 COVID-19 vaccine. V was trimmed by 7 bases and J by 7 bases, leaving 17 bases between them. CDR3 length: 13 amino acids. CDR1 and CDR2 from the germline V gene are MNHEY and SVGAGI. Sequenced by immunoSEQ multiplex PCR; TCRdb stores in-frame clones only, minus some. The sample has approximately 92,000 clones; about 90% are singletons. The rearrangement links TRBV6-5 to TRBJ2-7, with D perhaps being TRBD1 or TRBD2 (5 bases each). The source was peripheral blood, collected on day 0 of AZD1222 vaccination. The sequence was collected from an adult in good health. DNA of the CDR3: TGTGCCAGCAATTGGGACCGGGCTGGGGAGCAGTACTTC. This sequence encodes CASNWDRAGEQYF.